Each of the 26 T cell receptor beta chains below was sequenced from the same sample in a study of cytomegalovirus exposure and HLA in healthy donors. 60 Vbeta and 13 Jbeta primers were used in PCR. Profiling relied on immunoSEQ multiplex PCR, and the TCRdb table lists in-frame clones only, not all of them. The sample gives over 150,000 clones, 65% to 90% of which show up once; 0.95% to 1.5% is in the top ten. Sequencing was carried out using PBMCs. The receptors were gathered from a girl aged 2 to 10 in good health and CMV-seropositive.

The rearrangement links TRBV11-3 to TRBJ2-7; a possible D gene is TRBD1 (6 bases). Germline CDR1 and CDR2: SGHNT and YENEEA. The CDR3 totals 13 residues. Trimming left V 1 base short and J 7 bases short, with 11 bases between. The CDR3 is CASSLGGPWEQYF. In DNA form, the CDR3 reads TGTGCCAGCAGCTTAGGGGGGCCGTGGGAGCAGTACTTC.

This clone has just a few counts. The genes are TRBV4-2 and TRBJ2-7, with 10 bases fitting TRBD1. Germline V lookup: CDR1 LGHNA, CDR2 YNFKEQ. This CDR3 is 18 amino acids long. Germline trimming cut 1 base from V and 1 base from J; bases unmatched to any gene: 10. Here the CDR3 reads CASSQGTGGQAMSYEQYF. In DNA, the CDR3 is TGTGCCAGCAGCCAAGGGACAGGGGGACAGGCCATGTCCTACGAGCAGTACTTC.

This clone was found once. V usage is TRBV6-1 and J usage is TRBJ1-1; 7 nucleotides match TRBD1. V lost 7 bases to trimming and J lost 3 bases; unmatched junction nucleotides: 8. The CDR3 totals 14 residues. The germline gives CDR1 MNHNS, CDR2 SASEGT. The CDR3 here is CASTYRQGDTEAFF. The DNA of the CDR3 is TGTGCCAGCACCTACAGGCAGGGGGACACTGAAGCTTTCTTT.

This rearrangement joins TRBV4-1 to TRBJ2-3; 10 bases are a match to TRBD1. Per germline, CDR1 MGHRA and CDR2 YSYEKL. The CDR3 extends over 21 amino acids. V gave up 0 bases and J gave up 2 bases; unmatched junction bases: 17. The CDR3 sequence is CASSQDSAAGQGRGYTDTQYF. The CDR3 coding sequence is TGCGCCAGCAGCCAAGATTCAGCCGCGGGACAGGGGAGGGGTTACACAGATACGCAGTATTTT.

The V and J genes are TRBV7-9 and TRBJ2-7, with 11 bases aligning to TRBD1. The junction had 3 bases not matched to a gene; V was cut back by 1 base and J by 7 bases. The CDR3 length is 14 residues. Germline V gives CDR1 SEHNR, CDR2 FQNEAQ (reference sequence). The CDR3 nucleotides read TGTGCCAGCAGCTTAGGGACAGGGGGCAGAGAGCAGTACTTC. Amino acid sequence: CASSLGTGGREQYF.

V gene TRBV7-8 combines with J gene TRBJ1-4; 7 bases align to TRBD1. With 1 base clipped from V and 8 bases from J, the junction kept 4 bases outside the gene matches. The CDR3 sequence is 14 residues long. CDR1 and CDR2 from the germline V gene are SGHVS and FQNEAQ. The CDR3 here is CASSLGQGAEKLFF. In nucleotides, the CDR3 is TGTGCCAGCAGCTTAGGACAGGGAGCAGAAAAACTGTTTTTT.

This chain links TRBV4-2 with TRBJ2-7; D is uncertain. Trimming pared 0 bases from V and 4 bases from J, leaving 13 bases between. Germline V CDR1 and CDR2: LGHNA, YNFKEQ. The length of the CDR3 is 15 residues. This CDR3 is CASSQDYGSLYEQYF. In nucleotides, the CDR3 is TGTGCCAGCAGCCAAGACTACGGGTCACTGTACGAGCAGTACTTC.

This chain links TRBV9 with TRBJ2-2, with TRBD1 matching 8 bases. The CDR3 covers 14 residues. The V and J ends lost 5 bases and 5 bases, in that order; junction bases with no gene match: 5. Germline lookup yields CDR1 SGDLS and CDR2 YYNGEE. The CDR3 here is CASRGQGQTGELFF. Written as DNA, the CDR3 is TGTGCCAGCAGAGGACAGGGTCAAACCGGGGAGCTGTTTTTT.

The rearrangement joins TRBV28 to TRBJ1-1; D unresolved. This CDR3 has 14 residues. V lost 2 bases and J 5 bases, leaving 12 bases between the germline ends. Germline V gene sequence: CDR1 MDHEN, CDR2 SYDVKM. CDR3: CASSLGRFDTEAFF. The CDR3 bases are TGTGCCAGCAGTTTAGGCAGGTTCGATACTGAAGCTTTCTTT.

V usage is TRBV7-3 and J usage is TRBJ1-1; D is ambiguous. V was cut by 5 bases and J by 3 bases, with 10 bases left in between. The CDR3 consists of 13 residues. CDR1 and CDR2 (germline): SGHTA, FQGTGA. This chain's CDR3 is CASSLLSDTEAFF. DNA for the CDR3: TGTGCCAGCAGCCTCCTAAGCGACACTGAAGCTTTCTTT.

The CDR3: CASGFGGPQHF. CDR3 bases: TGTGCTAGTGGTTTCGGCGGGCCCCAGCATTTT. This chain connects TRBV12-5 to TRBJ1-5, with D unresolved. Trimming pared 3 bases from V and 9 bases from J, leaving 6 bases between. The CDR3 is 11 residues long. Germline V gene sequence: CDR1 LGHNT, CDR2 FRNRAP.

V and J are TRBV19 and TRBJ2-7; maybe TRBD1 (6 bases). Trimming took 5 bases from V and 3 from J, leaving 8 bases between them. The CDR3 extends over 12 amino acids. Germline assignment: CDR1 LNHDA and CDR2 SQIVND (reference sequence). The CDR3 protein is CASSSQGYEQYF. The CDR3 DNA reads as TGTGCCAGTAGTTCACAGGGCTACGAGCAGTACTTC.

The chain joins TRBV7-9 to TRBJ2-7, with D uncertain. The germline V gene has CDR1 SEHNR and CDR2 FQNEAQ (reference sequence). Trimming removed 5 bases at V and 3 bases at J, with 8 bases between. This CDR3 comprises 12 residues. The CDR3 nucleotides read TGTGCCAGCAGCCAAACTGGCTACGAGCAGTACTTC. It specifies CASSQTGYEQYF.

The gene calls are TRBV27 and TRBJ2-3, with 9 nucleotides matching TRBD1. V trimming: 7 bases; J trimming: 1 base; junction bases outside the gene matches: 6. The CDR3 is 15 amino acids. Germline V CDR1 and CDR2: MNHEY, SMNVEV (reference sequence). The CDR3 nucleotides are TGTGCCAGCACCTCGGACAGGGGCGGCACAGATACGCAGTATTTT. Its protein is CASTSDRGGTDTQYF.

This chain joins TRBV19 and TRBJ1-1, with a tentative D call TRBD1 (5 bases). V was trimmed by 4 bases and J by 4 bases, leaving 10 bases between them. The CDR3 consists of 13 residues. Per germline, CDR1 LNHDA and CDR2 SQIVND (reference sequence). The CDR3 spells CASSRDYSTEAFF. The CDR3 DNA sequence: TGTGCCAGTAGTAGGGACTATTCCACTGAAGCTTTCTTT.

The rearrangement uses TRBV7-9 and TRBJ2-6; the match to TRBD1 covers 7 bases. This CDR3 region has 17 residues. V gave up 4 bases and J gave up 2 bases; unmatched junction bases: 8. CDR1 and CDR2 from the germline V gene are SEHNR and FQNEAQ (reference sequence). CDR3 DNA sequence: TGTGCCAGCAGCTCAAAAAAGACAGGGCCTGGGGCCAACGTCCTGACTTTC. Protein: CASSSKKTGPGANVLTF.

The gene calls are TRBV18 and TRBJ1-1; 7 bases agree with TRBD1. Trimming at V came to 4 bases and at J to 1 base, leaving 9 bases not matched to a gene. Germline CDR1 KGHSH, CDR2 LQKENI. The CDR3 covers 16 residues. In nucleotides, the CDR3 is TGTGCCAGCTCACTAGACAGGGTCCAAACGAACACTGAAGCTTTCTTT. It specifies CASSLDRVQTNTEAFF.

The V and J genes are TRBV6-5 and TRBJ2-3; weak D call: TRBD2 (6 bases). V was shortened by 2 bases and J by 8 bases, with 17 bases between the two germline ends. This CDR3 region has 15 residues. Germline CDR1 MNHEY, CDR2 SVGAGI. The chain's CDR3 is CASSYGGGTRGTQYF. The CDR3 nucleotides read TGTGCCAGCAGTTACGGGGGAGGCACTCGAGGTACGCAGTATTTT.

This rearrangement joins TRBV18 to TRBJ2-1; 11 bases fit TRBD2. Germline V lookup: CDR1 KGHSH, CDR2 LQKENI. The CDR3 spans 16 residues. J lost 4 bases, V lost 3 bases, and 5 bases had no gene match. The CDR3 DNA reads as TGTGCCAGCTCACCCAGACTAGCGGGGAGTTACAATGAGCAGTTCTTC. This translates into CASSPRLAGSYNEQFF.

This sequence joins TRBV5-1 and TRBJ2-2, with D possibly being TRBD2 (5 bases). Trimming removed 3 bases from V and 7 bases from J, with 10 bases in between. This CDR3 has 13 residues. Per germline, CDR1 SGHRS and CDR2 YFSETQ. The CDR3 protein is CASSWENGGELFF. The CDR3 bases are TGCGCCAGCAGCTGGGAGAACGGCGGGGAGCTGTTTTTT.

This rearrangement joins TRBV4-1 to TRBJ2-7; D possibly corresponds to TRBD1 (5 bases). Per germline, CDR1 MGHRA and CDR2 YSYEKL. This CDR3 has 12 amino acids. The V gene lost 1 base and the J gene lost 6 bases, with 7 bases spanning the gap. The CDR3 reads CASSQVRGEQYF. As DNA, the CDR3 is TGCGCCAGCAGCCAAGTAAGGGGCGAGCAGTACTTC.

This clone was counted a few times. The CDR3 coding sequence is TGCGCCAGCAGCCAACAACGGACTCGCTACAATGAGCAGTTCTTC. It encodes CASSQQRTRYNEQFF. The rearrangement links TRBV4-1 to TRBJ2-1; a weak D match, TRBD2 (5 bases). This CDR3 contains 15 residues. V shed 2 bases and J shed 3 bases, with 11 bases lying between them. In germline, CDR1 is MGHRA, CDR2 YSYEKL.

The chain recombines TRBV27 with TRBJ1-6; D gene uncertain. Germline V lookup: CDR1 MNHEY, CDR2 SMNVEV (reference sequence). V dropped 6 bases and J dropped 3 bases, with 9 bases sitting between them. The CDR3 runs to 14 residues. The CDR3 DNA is TGTGCCAGCAGATCTGAGGTCTATAATTCACCCCTCCACTTT. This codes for CASRSEVYNSPLHF.

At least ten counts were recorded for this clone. The CDR3 DNA follows: TGTGCCAGCAGCTTCAGGGGGGCACTGACTTTC. Translating it yields CASSFRGALTF. The rearrangement joins TRBV5-6 to TRBJ2-6; a possible D gene is TRBD1 (7 bases). From germline, CDR1 is SGHDT and CDR2 YYEEEE. Trimming shortened V by 2 bases and J by 16 bases, and 10 bases separated the two germline ends. This CDR3 has 11 amino acids.

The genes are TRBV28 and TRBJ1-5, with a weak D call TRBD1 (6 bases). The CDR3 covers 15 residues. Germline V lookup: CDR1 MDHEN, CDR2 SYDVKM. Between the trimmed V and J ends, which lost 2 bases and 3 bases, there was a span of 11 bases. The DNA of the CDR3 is TGTGCCAGCAGTTTACCGACAGGAGACAATCAGCCCCAGCATTTT. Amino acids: CASSLPTGDNQPQHF.

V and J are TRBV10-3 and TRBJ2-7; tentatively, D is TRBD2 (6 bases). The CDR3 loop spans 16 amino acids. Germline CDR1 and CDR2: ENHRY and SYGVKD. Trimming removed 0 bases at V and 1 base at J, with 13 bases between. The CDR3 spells CAISESTGTLSYEQYF. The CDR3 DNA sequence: TGTGCCATCAGTGAGTCAACTGGGACTCTTTCCTACGAGCAGTACTTC.